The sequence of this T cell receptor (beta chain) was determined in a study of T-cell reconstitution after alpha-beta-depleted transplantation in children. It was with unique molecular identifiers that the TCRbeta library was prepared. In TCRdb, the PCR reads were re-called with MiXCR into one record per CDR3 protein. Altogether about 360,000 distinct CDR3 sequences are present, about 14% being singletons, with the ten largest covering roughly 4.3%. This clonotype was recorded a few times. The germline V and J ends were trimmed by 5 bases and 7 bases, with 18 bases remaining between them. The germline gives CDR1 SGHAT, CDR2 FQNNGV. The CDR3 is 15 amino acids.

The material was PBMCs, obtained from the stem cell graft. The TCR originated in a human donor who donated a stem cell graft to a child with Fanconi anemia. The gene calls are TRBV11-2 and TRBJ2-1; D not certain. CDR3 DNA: TGTGCCAGCAGCCAGACACCCGAAGGGTGGAATGAGCAGTTCTTC. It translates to CASSQTPEGWNEQFF.